The clone carrying this T cell receptor beta chain was counted only a few times. The sample holds other DNA sequences that translate to the same CDR3. This sample is part of a study of blood T cell repertoires in COVID-19. TCRdb keeps only in-frame clones here, not all; method: immunoSEQ multiplex PCR. Here the sample spans about 500,000 clones, roughly 91% being singletons. CDR1 is LGHDT, CDR2 YNNKEL, per germline (reference sequence). Trimming removed 0 bases from V and 10 bases from J, with 7 bases in between. CDR3 size: 13 residues. The specimen sequenced was peripheral blood. The chain has TRBV3-1 (or the pseudogene TRBV3-2) and TRBJ1-6; D possibly corresponds to TRBD1 (5 bases). The sequence was collected from a woman aged 45-65 years with COVID-19, enrolled during active disease. Here the CDR3 reads CASSQDRGSPLHF. In DNA, the CDR3 is TGTGCCAGCAGCCAAGATAGGGGATCACCCCTCCACTTT.